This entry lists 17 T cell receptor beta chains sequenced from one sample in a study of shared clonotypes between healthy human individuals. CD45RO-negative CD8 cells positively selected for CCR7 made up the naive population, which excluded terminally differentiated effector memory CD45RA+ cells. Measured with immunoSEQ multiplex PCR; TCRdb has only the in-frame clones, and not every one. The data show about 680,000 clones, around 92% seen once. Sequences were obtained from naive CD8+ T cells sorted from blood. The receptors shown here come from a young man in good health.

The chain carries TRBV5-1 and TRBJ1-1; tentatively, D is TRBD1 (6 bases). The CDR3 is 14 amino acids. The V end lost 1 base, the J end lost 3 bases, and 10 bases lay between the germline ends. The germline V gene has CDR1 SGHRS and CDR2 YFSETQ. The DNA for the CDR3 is TGCGCCAGCAGCTTGCGGTGGACAGACACTGAAGCTTTCTTT. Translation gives CASSLRWTDTEAFF.

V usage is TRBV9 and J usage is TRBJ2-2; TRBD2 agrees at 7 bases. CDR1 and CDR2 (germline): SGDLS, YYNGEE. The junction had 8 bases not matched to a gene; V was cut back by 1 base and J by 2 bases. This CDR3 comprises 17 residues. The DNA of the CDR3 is TGTGCCAGCAGCGTAAAAGGCGGGAGCTATAACACCGGGGAGCTGTTTTTT. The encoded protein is CASSVKGGSYNTGELFF.

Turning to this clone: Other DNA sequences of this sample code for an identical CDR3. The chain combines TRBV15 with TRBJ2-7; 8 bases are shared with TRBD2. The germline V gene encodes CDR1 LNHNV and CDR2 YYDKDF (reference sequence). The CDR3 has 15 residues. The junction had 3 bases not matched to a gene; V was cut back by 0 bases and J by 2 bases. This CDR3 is CATSRDRAGAYEQYF. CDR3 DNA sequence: TGTGCCACCAGCAGAGATAGAGCGGGAGCCTACGAGCAGTACTTC.

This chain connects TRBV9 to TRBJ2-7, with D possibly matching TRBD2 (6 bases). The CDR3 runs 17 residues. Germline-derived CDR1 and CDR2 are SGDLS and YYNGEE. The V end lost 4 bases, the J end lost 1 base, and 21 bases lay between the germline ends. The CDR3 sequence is CASSPRGGIVISYEQYF. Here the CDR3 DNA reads TGTGCCAGCAGCCCCCGTGGAGGGATTGTTATTTCCTACGAGCAGTACTTC.

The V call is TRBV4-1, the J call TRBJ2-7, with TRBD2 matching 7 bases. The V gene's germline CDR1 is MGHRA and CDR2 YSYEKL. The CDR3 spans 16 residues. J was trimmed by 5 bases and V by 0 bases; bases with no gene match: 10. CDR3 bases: TGCGCCAGCAGCCAAGATTTCGGGACTATCCCGAACGAGCAGTACTTC. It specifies CASSQDFGTIPNEQYF.

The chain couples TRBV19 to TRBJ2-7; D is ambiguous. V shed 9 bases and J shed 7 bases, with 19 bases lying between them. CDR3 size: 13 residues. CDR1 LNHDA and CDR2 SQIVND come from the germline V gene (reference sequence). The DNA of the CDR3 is TGTGCCAGCGCGGACCTAGGAAAATTGGAGCAGTACTTC. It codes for CASADLGKLEQYF.

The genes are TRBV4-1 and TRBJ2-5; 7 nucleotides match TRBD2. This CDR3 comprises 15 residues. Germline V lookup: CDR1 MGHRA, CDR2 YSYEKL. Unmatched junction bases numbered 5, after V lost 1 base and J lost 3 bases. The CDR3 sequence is CASSQVGGYEETQYF. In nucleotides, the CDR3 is TGCGCCAGCAGCCAAGTGGGAGGGTATGAAGAGACCCAGTACTTC.

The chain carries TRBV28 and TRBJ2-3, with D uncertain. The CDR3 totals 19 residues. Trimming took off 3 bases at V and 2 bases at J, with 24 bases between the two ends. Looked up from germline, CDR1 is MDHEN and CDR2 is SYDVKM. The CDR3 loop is CASSLLVGLHTPFTDTQYF. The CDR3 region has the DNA TGTGCCAGCAGTTTGCTAGTAGGGCTACACACGCCATTCACAGATACGCAGTATTTT.

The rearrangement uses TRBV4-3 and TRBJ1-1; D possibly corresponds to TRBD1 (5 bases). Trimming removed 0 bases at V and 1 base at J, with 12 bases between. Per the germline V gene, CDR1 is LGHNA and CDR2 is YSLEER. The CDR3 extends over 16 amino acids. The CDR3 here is CASSQDEGRGNTEAFF. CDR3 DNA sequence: TGCGCCAGCAGCCAAGATGAAGGAAGGGGGAACACTGAAGCTTTCTTT.

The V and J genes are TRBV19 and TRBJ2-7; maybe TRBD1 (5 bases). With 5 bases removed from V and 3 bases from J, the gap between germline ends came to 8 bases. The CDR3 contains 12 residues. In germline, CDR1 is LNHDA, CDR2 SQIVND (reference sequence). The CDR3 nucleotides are TGTGCCAGTAGTTCAGGGCTCTACGAGCAGTACTTC. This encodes CASSSGLYEQYF.

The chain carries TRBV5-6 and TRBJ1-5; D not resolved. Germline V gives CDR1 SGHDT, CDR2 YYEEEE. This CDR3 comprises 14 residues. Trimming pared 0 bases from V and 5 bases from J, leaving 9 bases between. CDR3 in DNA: TGTGCCAGCAGCTTGGGGCAGCGGGATCAGCCCCAGCATTTT. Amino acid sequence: CASSLGQRDQPQHF.

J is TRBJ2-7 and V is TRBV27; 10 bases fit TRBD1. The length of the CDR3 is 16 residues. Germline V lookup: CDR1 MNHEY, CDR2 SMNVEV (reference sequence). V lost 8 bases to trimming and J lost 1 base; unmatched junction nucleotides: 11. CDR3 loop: CASGIPGTGDSYEQYF. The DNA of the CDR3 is TGTGCCAGCGGTATACCCGGGACAGGGGATTCCTACGAGCAGTACTTC.

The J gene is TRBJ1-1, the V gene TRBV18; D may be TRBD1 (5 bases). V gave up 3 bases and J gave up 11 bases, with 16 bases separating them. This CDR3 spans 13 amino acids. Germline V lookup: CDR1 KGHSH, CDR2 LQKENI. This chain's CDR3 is CASSPPQGLAAFF. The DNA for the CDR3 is TGTGCCAGCTCACCCCCCCAGGGACTTGCCGCTTTCTTT.

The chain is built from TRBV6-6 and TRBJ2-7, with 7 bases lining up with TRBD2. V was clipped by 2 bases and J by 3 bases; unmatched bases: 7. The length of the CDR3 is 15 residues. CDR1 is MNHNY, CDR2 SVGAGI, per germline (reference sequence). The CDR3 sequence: CASSYQGLPDYEQYF. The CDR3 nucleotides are TGTGCCAGCAGTTACCAGGGACTACCCGACTACGAGCAGTACTTC.

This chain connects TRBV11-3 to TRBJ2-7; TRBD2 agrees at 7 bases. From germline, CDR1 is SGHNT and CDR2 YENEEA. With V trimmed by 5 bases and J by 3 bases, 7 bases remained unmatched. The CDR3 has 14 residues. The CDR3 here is CASSGREKGYEQYF. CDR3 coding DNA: TGTGCCAGCAGCGGGCGGGAGAAAGGCTACGAGCAGTACTTC.

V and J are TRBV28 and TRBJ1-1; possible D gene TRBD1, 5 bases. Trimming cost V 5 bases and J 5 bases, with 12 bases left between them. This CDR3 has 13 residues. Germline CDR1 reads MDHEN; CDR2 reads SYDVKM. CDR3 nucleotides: TGTGCCAGCAGTCCTCAGGGAAGTACTGAAGCTTTCTTT. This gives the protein CASSPQGSTEAFF.

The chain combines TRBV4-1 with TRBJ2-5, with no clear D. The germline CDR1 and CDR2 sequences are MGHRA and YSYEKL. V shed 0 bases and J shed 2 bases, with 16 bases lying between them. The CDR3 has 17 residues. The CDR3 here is CASSQDNIGTGQETQYF. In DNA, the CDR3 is TGCGCCAGCAGCCAAGATAATATTGGCACCGGACAAGAGACCCAGTACTTC.